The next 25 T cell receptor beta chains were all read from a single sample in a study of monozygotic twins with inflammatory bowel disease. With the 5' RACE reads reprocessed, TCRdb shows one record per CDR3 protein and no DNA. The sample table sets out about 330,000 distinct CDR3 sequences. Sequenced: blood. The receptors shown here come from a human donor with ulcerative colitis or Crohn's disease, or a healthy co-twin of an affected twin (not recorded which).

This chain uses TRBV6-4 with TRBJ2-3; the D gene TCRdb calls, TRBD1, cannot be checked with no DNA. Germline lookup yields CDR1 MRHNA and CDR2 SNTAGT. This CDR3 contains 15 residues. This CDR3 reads CASSDPSTGPDTQYF.

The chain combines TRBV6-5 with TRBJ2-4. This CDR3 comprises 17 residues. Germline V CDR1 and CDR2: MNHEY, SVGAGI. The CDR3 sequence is CASSYSSQYIAKNIQYF.

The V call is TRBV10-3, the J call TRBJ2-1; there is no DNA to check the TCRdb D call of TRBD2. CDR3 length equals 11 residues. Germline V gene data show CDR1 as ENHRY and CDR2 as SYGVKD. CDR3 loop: CAIQDGGTSFF.

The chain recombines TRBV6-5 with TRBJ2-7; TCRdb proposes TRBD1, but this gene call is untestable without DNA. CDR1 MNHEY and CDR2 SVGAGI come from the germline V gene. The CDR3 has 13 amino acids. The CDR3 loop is CASAQGEFGEQYF.

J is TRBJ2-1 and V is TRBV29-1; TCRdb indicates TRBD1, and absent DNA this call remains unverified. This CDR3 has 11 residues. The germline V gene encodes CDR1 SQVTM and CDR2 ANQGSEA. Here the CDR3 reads CSVDRDNEQFF.

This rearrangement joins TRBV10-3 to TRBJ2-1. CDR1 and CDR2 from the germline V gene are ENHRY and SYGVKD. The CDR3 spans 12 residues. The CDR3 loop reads CAISESPTGPIF.

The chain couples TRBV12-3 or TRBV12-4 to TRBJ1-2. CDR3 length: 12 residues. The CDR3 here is CASSLSHYGYTF.

CDR3: CASSQEGGRSGTDTQYF. The chain joins TRBV3-1 to TRBJ2-3; TCRdb outputs TRBD1, but without DNA this stays unchecked. Germline CDR1 LGHDT, CDR2 YNNKEL (reference sequence). The CDR3 spans 17 residues.

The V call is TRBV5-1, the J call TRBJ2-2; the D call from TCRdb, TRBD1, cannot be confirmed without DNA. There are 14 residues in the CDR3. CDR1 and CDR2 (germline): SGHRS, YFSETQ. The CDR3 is CASSQGQNTGELFF.

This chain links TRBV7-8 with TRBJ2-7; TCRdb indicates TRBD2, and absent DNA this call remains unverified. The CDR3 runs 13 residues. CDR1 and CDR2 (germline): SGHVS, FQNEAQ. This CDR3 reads CASSLREASLRYF. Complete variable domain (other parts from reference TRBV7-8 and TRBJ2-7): GAGVSQSPRYKVAKRGQDVALRCDPISGHVSLFWYQQALGQGPEFLTYFQNEAQLDKSGLPSDRFFAERPEGSVSTLKIQRTQQEDSAVYLCASSLREASLRYFGPGTRLTVT.

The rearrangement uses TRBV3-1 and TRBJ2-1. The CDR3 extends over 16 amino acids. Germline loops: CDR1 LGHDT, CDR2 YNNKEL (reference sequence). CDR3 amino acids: CASSQEVLGAYNEQFF.

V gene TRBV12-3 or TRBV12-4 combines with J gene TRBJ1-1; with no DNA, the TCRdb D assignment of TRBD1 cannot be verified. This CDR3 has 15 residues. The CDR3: CASRYGTGLNTEAFF.

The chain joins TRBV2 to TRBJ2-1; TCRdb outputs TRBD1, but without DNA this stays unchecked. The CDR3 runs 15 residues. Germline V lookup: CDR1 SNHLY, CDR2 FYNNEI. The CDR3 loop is CASSEAGGTYNEQFF.

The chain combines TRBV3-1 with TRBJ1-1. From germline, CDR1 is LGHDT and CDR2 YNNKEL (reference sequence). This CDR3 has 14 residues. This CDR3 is CASSQEHVNTEAFF.

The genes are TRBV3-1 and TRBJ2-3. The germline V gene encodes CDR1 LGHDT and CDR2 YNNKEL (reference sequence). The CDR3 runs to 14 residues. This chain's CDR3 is CASSQGGRTDTQYF.

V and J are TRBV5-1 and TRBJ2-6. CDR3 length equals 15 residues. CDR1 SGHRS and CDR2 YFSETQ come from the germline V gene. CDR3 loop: CASSLDSGGANVLTF.

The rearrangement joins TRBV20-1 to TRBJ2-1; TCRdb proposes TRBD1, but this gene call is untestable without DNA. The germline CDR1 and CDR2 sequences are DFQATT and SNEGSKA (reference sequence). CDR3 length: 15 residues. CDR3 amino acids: CSARALRLGANEQFF.

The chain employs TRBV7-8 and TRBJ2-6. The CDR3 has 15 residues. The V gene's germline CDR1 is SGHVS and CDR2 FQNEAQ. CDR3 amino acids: CASSAIGSGANVLTF.

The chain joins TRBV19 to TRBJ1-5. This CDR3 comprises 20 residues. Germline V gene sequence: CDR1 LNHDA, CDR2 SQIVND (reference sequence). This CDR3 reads CASSIDPLQLRTVSNQPQHF. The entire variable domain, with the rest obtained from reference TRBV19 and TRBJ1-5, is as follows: DGGITQSPKYLFRKEGQNVTLSCEQNLNHDAMYWYRQDPGQGLRLIYYSQIVNDFQKGDIAEGYSVSREKKESFPLTVTSAQKNPTAFYLCASSIDPLQLRTVSNQPQHFGDGTRLSIL.

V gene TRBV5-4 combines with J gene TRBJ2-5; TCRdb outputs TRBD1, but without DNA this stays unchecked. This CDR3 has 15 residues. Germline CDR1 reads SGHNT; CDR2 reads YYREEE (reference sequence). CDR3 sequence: CASSLGGGFGETQYF.

The CDR3 loop reads CASSSGADTQYF. The rearrangement links TRBV6-5 to TRBJ2-3; TCRdb returns TRBD1, unconfirmable since there is no DNA. Germline V lookup: CDR1 MNHEY, CDR2 SVGAGI. The CDR3 is 12 amino acids.

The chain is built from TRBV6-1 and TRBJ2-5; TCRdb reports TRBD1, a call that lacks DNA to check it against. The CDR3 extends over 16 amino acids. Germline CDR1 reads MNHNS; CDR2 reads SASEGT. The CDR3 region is CASSEAGGSGQETQYF.

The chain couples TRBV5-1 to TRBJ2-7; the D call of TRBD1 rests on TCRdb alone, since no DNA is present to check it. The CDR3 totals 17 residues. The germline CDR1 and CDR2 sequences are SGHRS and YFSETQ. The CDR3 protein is CASSLAPQGTEGGEQYF.

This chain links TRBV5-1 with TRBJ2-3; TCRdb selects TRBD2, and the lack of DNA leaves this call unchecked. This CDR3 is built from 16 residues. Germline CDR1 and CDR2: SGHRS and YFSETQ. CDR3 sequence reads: CASSLSAGGRTDTQYF. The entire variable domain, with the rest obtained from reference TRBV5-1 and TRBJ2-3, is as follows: KAGVTQTPRYLIKTRGQQVTLSCSPISGHRSVSWYQQTPGQGLQFLFEYFSETQRNKGNFPGRFSGRQFSNSRSEMNVSTLELGDSALYLCASSLSAGGRTDTQYFGPGTRLTVL.

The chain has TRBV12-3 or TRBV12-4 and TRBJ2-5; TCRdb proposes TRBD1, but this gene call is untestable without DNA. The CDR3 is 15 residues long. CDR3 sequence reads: CASSLAGQGFGTQYF.